The clone carrying this TCR beta chain was observed a handful of times. Its specificity is not known. This sample is part of a study of identical twins. Healthy Caucasians provided all donations. cDNA carried unique molecular identifiers, and a universal primer site was added by template switching. TCRdb re-called the 5' RACE reads through MiXCR, storing one row per CDR3 protein. The sample carries 1.5 million to 2 million distinct CDR3 sequences, more than 30% recorded once. Study-wide findings and caveats: For out-of-frame alpha sequences shared by twins, low generation probability was in excess. Potential partial confounding of zero-insertion analyses by invariant MAIT and iNKT cells was noted.

V lost 4 bases, J lost 3 bases, and 6 bases stayed unmatched. Germline loops: CDR1 DFQATT, CDR2 SNEGSKA (reference sequence). This CDR3 has 15 residues. The rearrangement uses TRBV20-1 and TRBJ2-3; 11 nucleotides line up with TRBD2. The sequence was collected from a newborn girl in good health. Material: cord blood. CDR3 bases: TGCAGTGCTATCCCGACTAGCGGGGTAACAGATACGCAGTATTTT. Translation: CSAIPTSGVTDTQYF.